Presented here are 10 T cell receptor beta chains from one specimen sequenced in a study of cytomegalovirus exposure and HLA in healthy donors. TCRdb's table, derived via immunoSEQ multiplex PCR, lists solely in-frame clones and lacks some. This table has roughly 120,000 clones, 86% appearing once. Sample: PBMCs. These receptors were collected from a young man in good health and CMV-seronegative.

J is TRBJ1-4 and V is TRBV5-4; D call uncertain. Deletions cut 4 bases from V and 6 bases from J, with 10 bases between. This CDR3 spans 13 amino acids. Germline lookup yields CDR1 SGHNT and CDR2 YYREEE (reference sequence). The CDR3 here is CASSTGSDEKLFF. In DNA, the CDR3 is TGTGCCAGCAGCACCGGGAGCGATGAAAAACTGTTTTTT.

The chain combines TRBV6-1 with TRBJ1-4; D call uncertain. The V gene lost 7 bases and the J gene lost 10 bases, with 16 bases spanning the gap. This CDR3 contains 13 residues. The germline V gene encodes CDR1 MNHNS and CDR2 SASEGT. The CDR3 DNA sequence: TGTGCCAGCACCTTCTTCCCCCCTCGAAAACTGTTTTTT. Translation: CASTFFPPRKLFF.

The chain combines TRBV7-9 with TRBJ2-3; 11 bases map to TRBD1. The CDR3 is 15 amino acids. V dropped 6 bases and J dropped 3; count of bases not matched to a gene: 5. The germline V gene has CDR1 SEHNR and CDR2 FQNEAQ (reference sequence). CDR3 sequence (DNA): TGTGCCAGCAGTTCCGGGACAGGGGGAACAGATACGCAGTATTTT. Encoded protein: CASSSGTGGTDTQYF.

The sample holds a few counts of this clone. This sequence joins TRBV10-2 and TRBJ2-7, with 8 bases lining up with TRBD1. CDR1 is WSHSY, CDR2 SAAADI, per germline. Germline trimming cut 0 bases from V and 3 bases from J; bases unmatched to any gene: 4. The CDR3 consists of 15 residues. CDR3 sequence (DNA): TGCGCCAGCAGTGAGTCCAGGGGGCGAGTCTACGAGCAGTACTTC. As protein: CASSESRGRVYEQYF.

CDR3 sequence (DNA): TGTGCCTGGAGGGGGGCGATGGCTAGCGGCGGCACCGGGGAGCTGTTTTTT. It is translated as CAWRGAMASGGTGELFF. This chain connects TRBV30 to TRBJ2-2, with a weak D call TRBD2 (7 bases). V lost 3 bases and J 4 bases, leaving 21 bases between the germline ends. The CDR3 covers 17 residues. CDR1 GTSNPN and CDR2 SVGIG come from the germline V gene (reference sequence).

The chain links TRBV5-1 to TRBJ2-7; 8 bases line up with TRBD2. There are 20 residues in the CDR3. Germline CDR1 is SGHRS and CDR2 is YFSETQ. The V and J ends lost 4 bases and 3 bases, in that order; junction bases with no gene match: 24. CDR3 nucleotides: TGCGCCAGCAGCCTAGGACTAGCCACCTCCCCTACCTTGGGGTACTACGAGCAGTACTTC. Protein sequence: CASSLGLATSPTLGYYEQYF.

This clone occurred once. CDR3 protein: CASSQYRGMDTEAFF. CDR3 nucleotides: TGTGCCAGCAGCCAATACAGGGGGATGGACACTGAAGCTTTCTTT. The rearrangement links TRBV14 to TRBJ1-1; 8 bases fit TRBD1. V was clipped by 2 bases and J by 3 bases; unmatched bases: 5. CDR1 is SGHDN and CDR2 is FVKESK in the germline V gene. The CDR3 is 15 amino acids. The full variable domain, in which reference TRBV14 and TRBJ1-1 provide the parts outside the CDR3, is EAGVTQFPSHSVIEKGQTVTLRCDPISGHDNLYWYRRVMGKEIKFLLHFVKESKQDESGMPNNRFLAERTGGTYSTLKVQPAELEDSGVYFCASSQYRGMDTEAFFGQGTRLTVV.

V gene TRBV2 combines with J gene TRBJ1-4, with TRBD1 identical over 8 bases. The length of the CDR3 is 16 residues. Germline V CDR1 and CDR2: SNHLY, FYNNEI. Trimming removed 6 bases from V and 7 bases from J; junction bases left unmatched: 13. For the CDR3, the DNA is TGTGCCAGCAGGGCAGTACGTTCAGGGGGCCTTGAAAAACTGTTTTTT. Encoded protein: CASRAVRSGGLEKLFF.

V usage is TRBV2 and J usage is TRBJ1-3, with 7 bases identical to TRBD1. J was trimmed by 0 bases and V by 5 bases; bases with no gene match: 10. Per germline, CDR1 SNHLY and CDR2 FYNNEI. The CDR3 covers 17 residues. CDR3 DNA sequence: TGTGCCAGCAGTACTCTTGACAGGGAAGACTCTGGAAACACCATATATTTT. It is translated as CASSTLDREDSGNTIYF.

The chain has TRBV30 and TRBJ2-1; TRBD2 matches 14 bases. The length of the CDR3 is 15 residues. Germline V gives CDR1 GTSNPN, CDR2 SVGIG (reference sequence). The trim removed 4 bases at V and 7 bases at J, leaving 6 bases unmatched. The CDR3 is CAWKKGLAGVNEQFF. The CDR3 DNA is TGTGCCTGGAAGAAGGGACTAGCGGGGGTTAATGAGCAGTTCTTC. The full variable domain, with the rest looked up from reference TRBV30 and TRBJ2-1, is SQTIHQWPATLVQPVGSPLSLECTVEGTSNPNLYWYRQAAGRGLQLLFYSVGIGQISSEVPQNLSASRPQDRQFILSSKKLLLSDSGFYLCAWKKGLAGVNEQFFGPGTRLTVL.